This T cell receptor (beta chain) was sequenced in a study of blood T cells in healthy people across ages. The germline V gene encodes CDR1 MGHDK and CDR2 SYGVNS. There are 15 residues in the CDR3. Trimming cost V 8 bases and J 2 bases, with 13 bases left between them. The second PCR ran about 6 to 12 cycles with a sample-barcoded 5' primer and J-beta primers. TCRdb redid the calling of the 5' RACE reads with MiXCR, one entry per CDR3 protein. This sample yields approximately 730,000 distinct CDR3 sequences, of which about 55% are seen a single time; 41% belongs to the top ten. The clonotype was recovered from an elderly man in good health. The V and J genes are TRBV25-1 and TRBJ1-6; weak D call: TRBD1 (6 bases). Sequencing was carried out using blood. The CDR3 reads CASPRDRPYNSPLHF. The CDR3 region has the DNA TGTGCCAGCCCCCGAGACAGGCCCTATAATTCACCCCTCCACTTT. The variable domain in full, with the rest retrieved from reference TRBV25-1 and TRBJ1-6, is EADIYQTPRYLVIGTGKKITLECSQTMGHDKMYWYQQDPGMELHLIHYSYGVNSTEKGDLSSESTVSRIRTEHFPLTLESARPSHTSQYLCASPRDRPYNSPLHFGNGTRLTVT.